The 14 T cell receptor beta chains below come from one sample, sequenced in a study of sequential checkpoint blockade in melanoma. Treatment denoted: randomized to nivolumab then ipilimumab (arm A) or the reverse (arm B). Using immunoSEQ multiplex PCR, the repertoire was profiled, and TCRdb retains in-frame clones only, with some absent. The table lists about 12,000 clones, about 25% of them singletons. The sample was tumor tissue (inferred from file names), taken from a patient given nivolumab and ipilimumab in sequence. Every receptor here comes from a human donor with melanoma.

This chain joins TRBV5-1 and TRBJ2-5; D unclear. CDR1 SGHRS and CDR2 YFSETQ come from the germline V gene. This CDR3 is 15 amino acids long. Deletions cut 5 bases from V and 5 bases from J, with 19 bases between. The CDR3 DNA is TGCGCCAGCAGACCTTCTCCAGGTTACTTGGAGACCCAGTACTTC. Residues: CASRPSPGYLETQYF.

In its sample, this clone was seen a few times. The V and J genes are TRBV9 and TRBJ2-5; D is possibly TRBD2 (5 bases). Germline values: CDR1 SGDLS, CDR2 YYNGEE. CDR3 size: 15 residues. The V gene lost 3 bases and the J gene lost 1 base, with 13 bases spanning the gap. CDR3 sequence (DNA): TGTGCCAGCAGCGCCAGAGCTAGCTTCCAAGAGACCCAGTACTTC. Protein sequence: CASSARASFQETQYF.

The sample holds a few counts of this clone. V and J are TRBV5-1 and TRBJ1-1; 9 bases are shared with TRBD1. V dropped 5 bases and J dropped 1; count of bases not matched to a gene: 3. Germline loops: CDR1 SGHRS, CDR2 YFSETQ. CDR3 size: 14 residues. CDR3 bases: TGCGCCAGCAGTCGGGACAGGGAGAACACTGAAGCTTTCTTT. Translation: CASSRDRENTEAFF.

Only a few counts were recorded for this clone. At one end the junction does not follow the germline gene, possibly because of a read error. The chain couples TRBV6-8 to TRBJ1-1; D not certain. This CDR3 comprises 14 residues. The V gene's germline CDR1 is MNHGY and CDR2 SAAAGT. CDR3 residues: CAISFDTKNTEAFF. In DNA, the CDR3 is TGTGCCATCAGTTTTGACACGAAGAACACTGAAGCTTTCTTT.

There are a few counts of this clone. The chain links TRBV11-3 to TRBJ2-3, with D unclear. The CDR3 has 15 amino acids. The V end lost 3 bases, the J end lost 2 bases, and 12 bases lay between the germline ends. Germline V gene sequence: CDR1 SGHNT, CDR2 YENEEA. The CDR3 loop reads CASSLYEDATDTQYF. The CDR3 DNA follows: TGTGCCAGCAGCTTGTACGAAGATGCCACAGATACGCAGTATTTT. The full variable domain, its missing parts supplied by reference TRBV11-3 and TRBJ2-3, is EAGVVQSPRYKIIEKKQPVAFWCNPISGHNTLYWYLQNLGQGPELLIRYENEEAVDDSQLPKDRFSAERLKGVDSTLKIQPAELGDSAVYLCASSLYEDATDTQYFGPGTRLTVL.

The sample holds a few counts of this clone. The DNA of the CDR3 is TGTGCCAGCAGCCAGGGTAGCGGGTCCACTGAAGAGACCCAGTACTTC. Protein product: CASSQGSGSTEETQYF. This chain connects TRBV7-6 to TRBJ2-5, with TRBD2 matching 7 bases. The CDR3 length is 16 residues. Germline values: CDR1 SGHVS, CDR2 FNYEAQ. J was trimmed by 3 bases and V by 5 bases; bases with no gene match: 12.

CDR3 region: CASTKSGDVETQYF. DNA for the CDR3: TGTGCCAGTACCAAATCGGGGGACGTGGAGACCCAGTACTTC. The V gene is TRBV19, the J gene TRBJ2-5; perhaps TRBD2 as D (6 bases). Trimming cost V 7 bases and J 5 bases, with 17 bases left between them. The CDR3 runs to 14 residues. Germline loops: CDR1 LNHDA, CDR2 SQIVND (reference sequence).

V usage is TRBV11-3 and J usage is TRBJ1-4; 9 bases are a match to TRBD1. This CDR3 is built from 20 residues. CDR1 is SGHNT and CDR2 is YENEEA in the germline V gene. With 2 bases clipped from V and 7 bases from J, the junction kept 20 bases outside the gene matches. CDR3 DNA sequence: TGTGCCAGCAGCTTAAGTCCGGGACAGGGATTGGGAGGGTTGGCTGAAAAACTGTTTTTT. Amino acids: CASSLSPGQGLGGLAEKLFF.

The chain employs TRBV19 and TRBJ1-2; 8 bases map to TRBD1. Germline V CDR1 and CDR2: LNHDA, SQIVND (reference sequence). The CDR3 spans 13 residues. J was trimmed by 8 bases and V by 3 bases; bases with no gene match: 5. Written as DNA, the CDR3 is TGTGCCAGTAGTATGCGGACAGGGAAAGGCTACACCTTC. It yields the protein CASSMRTGKGYTF.

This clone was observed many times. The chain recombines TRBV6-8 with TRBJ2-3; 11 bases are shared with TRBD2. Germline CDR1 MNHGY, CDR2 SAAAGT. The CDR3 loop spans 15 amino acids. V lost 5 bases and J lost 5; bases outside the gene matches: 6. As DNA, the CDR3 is TGTGCCAGCAGTACACTAGCGGGGGTTGGAGATACGCAGTATTTT. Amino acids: CASSTLAGVGDTQYF.

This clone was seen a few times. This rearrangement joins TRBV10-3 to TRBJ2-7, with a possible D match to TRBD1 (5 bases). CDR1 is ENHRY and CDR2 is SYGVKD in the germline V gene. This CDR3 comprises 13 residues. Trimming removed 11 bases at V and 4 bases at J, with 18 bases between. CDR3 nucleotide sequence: TGTGCCCTCGGCGACAGAGAGAAGTACGAGCAGTACGTC. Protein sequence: CALGDREKYEQYV.

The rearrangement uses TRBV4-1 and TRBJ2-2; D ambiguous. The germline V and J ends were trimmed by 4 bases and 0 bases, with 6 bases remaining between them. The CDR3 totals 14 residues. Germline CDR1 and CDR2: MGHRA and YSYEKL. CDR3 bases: TGCGCCAGCAGCCTCGGTCCGAACACCGGGGAGCTGTTTTTT. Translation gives CASSLGPNTGELFF.

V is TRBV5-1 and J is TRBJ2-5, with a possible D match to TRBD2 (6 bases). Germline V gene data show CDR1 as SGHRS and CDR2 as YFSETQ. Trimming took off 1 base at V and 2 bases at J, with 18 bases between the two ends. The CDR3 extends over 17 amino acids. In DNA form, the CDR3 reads TGCGCCAGCAGCTTGTTGCGGGACTCTCGAATACAAGAGACCCAGTACTTC. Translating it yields CASSLLRDSRIQETQYF.

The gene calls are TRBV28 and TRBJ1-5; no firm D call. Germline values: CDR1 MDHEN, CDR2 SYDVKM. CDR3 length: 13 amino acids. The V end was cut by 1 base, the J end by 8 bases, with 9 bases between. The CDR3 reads CASSLLSGEPQHF. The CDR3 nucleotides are TGTGCCAGCAGTTTATTGTCCGGGGAGCCCCAGCATTTT. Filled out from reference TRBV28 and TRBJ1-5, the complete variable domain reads DVKVTQSSRYLVKRTGEKVFLECVQDMDHENMFWYRQDPGLGLRLIYFSYDVKMKEKGDIPEGYSVSREKKERFSLILESASTNQTSMYLCASSLLSGEPQHFGDGTRLSIL.